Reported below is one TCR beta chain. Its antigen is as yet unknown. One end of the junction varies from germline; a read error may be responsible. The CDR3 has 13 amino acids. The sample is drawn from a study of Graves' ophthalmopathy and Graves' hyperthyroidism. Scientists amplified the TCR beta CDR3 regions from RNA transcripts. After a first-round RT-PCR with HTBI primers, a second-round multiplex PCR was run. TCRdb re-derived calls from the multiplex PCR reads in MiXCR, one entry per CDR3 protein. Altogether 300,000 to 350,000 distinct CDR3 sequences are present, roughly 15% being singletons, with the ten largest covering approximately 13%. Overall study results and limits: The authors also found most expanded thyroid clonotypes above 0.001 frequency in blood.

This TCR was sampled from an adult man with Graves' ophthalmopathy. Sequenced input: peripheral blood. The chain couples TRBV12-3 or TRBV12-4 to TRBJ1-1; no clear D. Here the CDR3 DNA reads TGTGCCGGCAGTTTAGCAGAGACCACTGAGGCTTTCTTT. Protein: CAGSLAETTEAFF.